This T cell receptor (beta chain) was recorded in a study of blood T cell repertoires in COVID-19. Study-wide context: Samples representing acute and convalescent COVID-19 were sourced from the United States, Italy and Spain. Sample material is recorded as cDNA or gDNA derived from T cells, B-cell-depleted T cells, or PBMCs.

The germline V and J ends were trimmed by 0 bases and 5 bases, with 10 bases remaining between them. CDR1 is MNHEY and CDR2 is SVGEGT in the germline V gene. The CDR3 runs 14 residues. Study processing details: By means of reference gene primer amplification, nucleated cell counts were estimated. The protocol was immunoSEQ multiplex PCR, while the TCRdb copy is restricted to in-frame clones and leaves out a portion. The V and J calls and clone size are taken from that table; D and trimming were inferred from the DNA. The sample includes hundreds of thousands of clones, 88% of them seen just once. The sequence derives from a man between 18 and 29 years old with active or convalescent COVID-19. The chain couples TRBV6-2 or TRBV6-3 to TRBJ1-2, with D tentatively TRBD1 (5 bases). Sequencing was performed on peripheral blood. Here the CDR3 reads CASSYSLTVYGYTF. DNA of the CDR3: TGTGCCAGCAGTTACTCGTTGACAGTTTATGGCTACACCTTC.